This T cell receptor beta chain is from a study of T cells in Graves' hyperthyroidism and ophthalmopathy. TCR beta CDR3 region amplification was performed from RNA transcripts. First-round RT-PCR of the TCR CDR3 relied on the HTBI primer set. TCRdb re-analysed the multiplex PCR reads in MiXCR, keeping a single row per CDR3 protein. Here the sample spans about 380,000 distinct CDR3 sequences, approximately 15% being singletons. Participants, patients aged 18 to 65, had newly diagnosed hyperthyroidism with a duration under 2 months. The CDR3 loop spans 17 amino acids. V lost 0 bases and J lost 5; bases outside the gene matches: 5. CDR1 is MNHEY and CDR2 is SVGEGT in the germline V gene. This clonotype was observed a few times.

The chain employs TRBV6-2 or TRBV6-3 and TRBJ2-6; 9 nucleotides align to TRBD2. The sequence was obtained from a woman aged 60-75 years with Graves' hyperthyroidism. Sequencing used blood. Written as DNA, the CDR3 is TGTGCCAGCAGTTACTCGACTAGCGGCCGTTGGGCCAACGTCCTGACTTTC. Translated, it gives CASSYSTSGRWANVLTF.